Listed below are T cell receptor beta chains from one sample, sequenced in a study of T cells after yellow fever vaccination. TCRdb passed the 5' RACE reads through MiXCR, listing each CDR3 protein once. The sample consists of 300,000 or so distinct CDR3 sequences, 6.8% of them appearing once. This material consisted of PBMCs, taken approximately 40 days after the first yellow fever vaccination. These TCRs come from a man younger than 35 who received the YFV17D yellow fever vaccine. Each CDR3 is given with its conserved first and last residue. Fields, in order: V gene, D gene, clone size, J gene, CDR3 DNA, CDR3 protein. A D gene is named only where the DNA matches it firmly. Rows give clone size only sometimes, using once, few, many, or a class for an expanded clone.

v_gene: TRBV12-3/TRBV12-4
d_gene: .
abundance: many
j_gene: TRBJ1-6
CDR3nt: TGTGCCAGCAGTTTCTTCCCCCCAGCTTTCGGGGCCCTCTCTAATAATTCACCCCTCCACTTT
CDR3aa: CASSFFPPAFGALSNNSPLHF

v_gene: TRBV12-3/TRBV12-4
d_gene: TRBD1
abundance: few
j_gene: TRBJ1-2
CDR3nt: TGTGCCAGCAGTGCGACAGGGGGCGGCTATGGCTACACCTTC
CDR3aa: CASSATGGGYGYTF

v_gene: TRBV4-2
d_gene: .
abundance: few
j_gene: TRBJ1-1
CDR3nt: TGTGCCAGCAGCCAAGATAGGTACCAGGAGAACACTGAAGCTTTCTTT
CDR3aa: CASSQDRYQENTEAFF

v_gene: TRBV2
d_gene: TRBD1
abundance: few
j_gene: TRBJ2-2
CDR3nt: TGTGCCAGCAGTGCGGACAGGGGAAGTGGGGAGCTGTTTTTT
CDR3aa: CASSADRGSGELFF

v_gene: TRBV5-6
d_gene: .
abundance: many
j_gene: TRBJ2-3
CDR3nt: TGTGCCAGCAGCTTGGGGTCAGGGAGGTGGGATACGCAGTATTTT
CDR3aa: CASSLGSGRWDTQYF

v_gene: TRBV12-3/TRBV12-4
d_gene: .
abundance: many
j_gene: TRBJ2-5
CDR3nt: TGTGCCAGCAGTTCTCTCTCTATCCAAGAGACCCAGTACTTC
CDR3aa: CASSSLSIQETQYF

v_gene: TRBV12-3/TRBV12-4
d_gene: .
abundance: few
j_gene: TRBJ1-4
CDR3nt: TGTGCCAGCAGTTTAGGGCTCGGCGATGAAAAACTGTTTTTT
CDR3aa: CASSLGLGDEKLFF

v_gene: TRBV14
d_gene: .
abundance: .
j_gene: TRBJ2-3
CDR3nt: TGTGCCAGCAGCCAAGGATGGAGATACACAGATACGCAGTATTTT
CDR3aa: CASSQGWRYTDTQYF

v_gene: TRBV7-9
d_gene: .
abundance: few
j_gene: TRBJ2-3
CDR3nt: TGTGCCAGCAGCTTACCTATCGCCTTCACAGATACGCAGTATTTT
CDR3aa: CASSLPIAFTDTQYF

v_gene: TRBV15
d_gene: .
abundance: .
j_gene: TRBJ2-2
CDR3nt: TGTGCCACCAGCAGACAGGTGGACACCGGGGAGCTGTTTTTT
CDR3aa: CATSRQVDTGELFF

v_gene: TRBV10-3
d_gene: TRBD2
abundance: .
j_gene: TRBJ2-5
CDR3nt: TGTGCCATCTCTAGGACTAGCTCCTCCCAAGAGACCCAGTACTTC
CDR3aa: CAISRTSSSQETQYF

v_gene: TRBV20-1
d_gene: TRBD1
abundance: few
j_gene: TRBJ2-1
CDR3nt: TGCAGTGCTAGACTAATGAACAGGGGCCGAAACAATGAGCAGTTCTTC
CDR3aa: CSARLMNRGRNNEQFF

v_gene: TRBV4-3
d_gene: .
abundance: many
j_gene: TRBJ2-1
CDR3nt: TGCGCCAGCAGCCATAGGCAGGGGAACGATGAGCAGTTCTTC
CDR3aa: CASSHRQGNDEQFF

v_gene: TRBV19
d_gene: .
abundance: few
j_gene: TRBJ1-5
CDR3nt: TGTGCCAGTAGTATCGGGGAGAATCAGCCCCAGCATTTT
CDR3aa: CASSIGENQPQHF

v_gene: TRBV18
d_gene: TRBD1
abundance: few
j_gene: TRBJ2-3
CDR3nt: TGTGCCAGCTCACCAACAGCTAGCCAGGGGGGCACAGATACGCAGTATTTT
CDR3aa: CASSPTASQGGTDTQYF

v_gene: TRBV20-1
d_gene: TRBD2
abundance: many
j_gene: TRBJ2-1
CDR3nt: TGCAGTGCCACCCCTGGGACTAGCGTTCCGAGCTCCTACAATGAGCAGTTCTTC
CDR3aa: CSATPGTSVPSSYNEQFF

v_gene: TRBV20-1
d_gene: TRBD1
abundance: .
j_gene: TRBJ2-3
CDR3nt: TGCAGTGCTAGAGAAGAGGGGGCAGTCTCGGCTAGCACAGATACGCAGTATTTT
CDR3aa: CSAREEGAVSASTDTQYF

v_gene: TRBV20-1
d_gene: .
abundance: many
j_gene: TRBJ1-2
CDR3nt: TGCAGTGCTAGGGGAGCTAACTATGGCTACACCTTC
CDR3aa: CSARGANYGYTF

v_gene: TRBV4-3
d_gene: .
abundance: .
j_gene: TRBJ2-5
CDR3nt: TGCGCCAGCAGCCAGGGGGGCGCGGAGACCCAGTACTTC
CDR3aa: CASSQGGAETQYF

v_gene: TRBV20-1
d_gene: .
abundance: few
j_gene: TRBJ1-2
CDR3nt: TGCAGTGCATGGGAAAATGGCTACACCTTC
CDR3aa: CSAWENGYTF

v_gene: TRBV4-2
d_gene: .
abundance: many
j_gene: TRBJ1-1
CDR3nt: TGTGCCAGCAGCCCTGGTCCTGGAAACACTGAAGCTTTCTTT
CDR3aa: CASSPGPGNTEAFF

v_gene: TRBV5-1
d_gene: TRBD2
abundance: .
j_gene: TRBJ2-5
CDR3nt: TGCGCCAGCAGCTGGGTTTCGGCGGGGGAAGAGACCCAGTACTTC
CDR3aa: CASSWVSAGEETQYF

v_gene: TRBV28
d_gene: TRBD1
abundance: once
j_gene: TRBJ2-3
CDR3nt: TGTGCCAGCAGGCGGACAGGGGCGACAGATACGCAGTATTTT
CDR3aa: CASRRTGATDTQYF

v_gene: TRBV6-2/TRBV6-3
d_gene: TRBD1
abundance: .
j_gene: TRBJ1-2
CDR3nt: TGTGCCAGCAGCCCCCGGTTTGGGACAGTTTATGGCTACACCTTC
CDR3aa: CASSPRFGTVYGYTF

v_gene: TRBV7-2
d_gene: .
abundance: few
j_gene: TRBJ1-6
CDR3nt: TGTGCCAGCAGCCAGACTCTTAACGGGATTTCCCTCCACTTT
CDR3aa: CASSQTLNGISLHF

v_gene: TRBV29-1
d_gene: .
abundance: .
j_gene: TRBJ1-3
CDR3nt: TGCAGCGTTGAATCTGGGGCCTCCGTCGGAAACACCATATATTTT
CDR3aa: CSVESGASVGNTIYF

v_gene: TRBV7-6
d_gene: .
abundance: few
j_gene: TRBJ2-3
CDR3nt: TGTGCCAGCAGCCAGCCGGCAGGGACGAACACAGATACGCAGTATTTT
CDR3aa: CASSQPAGTNTDTQYF

v_gene: TRBV5-8
d_gene: TRBD1
abundance: .
j_gene: TRBJ2-3
CDR3nt: TGTGCCAGCACGGGACAGAACACAGATACGCAGTATTTT
CDR3aa: CASTGQNTDTQYF

v_gene: TRBV5-1
d_gene: .
abundance: .
j_gene: TRBJ1-2
CDR3nt: TGCGCCAGCAGCGAGCAGACAGGTCGGCTGGATGGCTACACCTTC
CDR3aa: CASSEQTGRLDGYTF

v_gene: TRBV29-1
d_gene: TRBD1
abundance: .
j_gene: TRBJ2-3
CDR3nt: TGCAGCGTCTCAACCCCAGGGGGAGCAGATACGCAGTATTTT
CDR3aa: CSVSTPGGADTQYF

v_gene: TRBV7-9
d_gene: TRBD2
abundance: few
j_gene: TRBJ2-3
CDR3nt: TGTGCCAGCAGCTGGGAGGGGTATACGCAGTATTTT
CDR3aa: CASSWEGYTQYF

v_gene: TRBV12-3/TRBV12-4
d_gene: .
abundance: .
j_gene: TRBJ1-1
CDR3nt: TGTGCCAGCACTCTGGGAACTATGAACACTGAAGCTTTCTTT
CDR3aa: CASTLGTMNTEAFF

v_gene: TRBV29-1
d_gene: .
abundance: many
j_gene: TRBJ2-7
CDR3nt: TGCAGCGTTGAAGATTTTTCCACAAGCGAGCAGTACTTC
CDR3aa: CSVEDFSTSEQYF